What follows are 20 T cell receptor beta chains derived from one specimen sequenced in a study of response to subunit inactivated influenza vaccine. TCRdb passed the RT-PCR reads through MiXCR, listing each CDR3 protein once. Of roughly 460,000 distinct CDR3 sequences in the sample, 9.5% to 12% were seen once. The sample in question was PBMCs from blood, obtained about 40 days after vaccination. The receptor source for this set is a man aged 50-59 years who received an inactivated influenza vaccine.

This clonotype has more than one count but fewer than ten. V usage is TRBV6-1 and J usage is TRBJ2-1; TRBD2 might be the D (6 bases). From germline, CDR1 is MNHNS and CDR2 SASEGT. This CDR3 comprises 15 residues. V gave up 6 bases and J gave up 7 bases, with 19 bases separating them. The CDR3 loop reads CASSLPPGLPNEQFF. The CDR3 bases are TGTGCCAGCAGCCTCCCTCCGGGACTGCCTAATGAGCAGTTCTTC.

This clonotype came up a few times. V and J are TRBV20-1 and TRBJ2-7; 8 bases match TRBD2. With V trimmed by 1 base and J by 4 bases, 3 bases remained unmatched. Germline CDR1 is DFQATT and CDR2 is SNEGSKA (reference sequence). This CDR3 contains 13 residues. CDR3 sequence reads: CSARGAGGYEQYF. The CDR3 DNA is TGCAGTGCTAGAGGGGCGGGAGGATACGAGCAGTACTTC.

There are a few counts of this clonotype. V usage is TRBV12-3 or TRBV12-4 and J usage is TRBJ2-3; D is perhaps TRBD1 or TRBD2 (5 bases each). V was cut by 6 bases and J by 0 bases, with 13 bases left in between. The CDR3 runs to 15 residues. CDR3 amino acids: CASRPGRTSTDTQYF. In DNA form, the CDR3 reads TGTGCCAGCAGGCCGGGACGCACTAGCACAGATACGCAGTATTTT.

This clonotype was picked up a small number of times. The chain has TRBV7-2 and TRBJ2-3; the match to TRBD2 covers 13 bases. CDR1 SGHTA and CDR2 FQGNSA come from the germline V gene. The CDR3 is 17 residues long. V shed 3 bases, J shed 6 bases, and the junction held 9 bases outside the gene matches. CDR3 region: CASSFRGLAGAPDTQYF. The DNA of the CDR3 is TGTGCCAGCAGCTTCCGCGGACTAGCGGGGGCCCCTGATACGCAGTATTTT.

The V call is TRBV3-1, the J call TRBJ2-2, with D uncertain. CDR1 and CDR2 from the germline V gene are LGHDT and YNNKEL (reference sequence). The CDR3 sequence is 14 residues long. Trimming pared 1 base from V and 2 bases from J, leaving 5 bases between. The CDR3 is CASSQAGNTGELFF. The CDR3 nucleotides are TGTGCCAGCAGCCAAGCCGGAAACACCGGGGAGCTGTTTTTT.

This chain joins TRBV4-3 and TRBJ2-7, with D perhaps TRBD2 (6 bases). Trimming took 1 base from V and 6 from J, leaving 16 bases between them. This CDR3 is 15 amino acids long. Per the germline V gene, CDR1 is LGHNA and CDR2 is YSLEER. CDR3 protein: CASSQVRLGGSEQYF. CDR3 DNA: TGCGCCAGCAGCCAAGTACGTCTAGGAGGGAGCGAGCAGTACTTC.

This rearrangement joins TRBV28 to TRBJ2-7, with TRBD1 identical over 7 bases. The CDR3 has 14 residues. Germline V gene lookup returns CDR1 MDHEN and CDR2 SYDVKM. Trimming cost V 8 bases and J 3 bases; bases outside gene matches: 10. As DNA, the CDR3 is TGTGCCAGCCGGAGCCGGGACAGCTACTACGAGCAGTACTTC. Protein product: CASRSRDSYYEQYF.

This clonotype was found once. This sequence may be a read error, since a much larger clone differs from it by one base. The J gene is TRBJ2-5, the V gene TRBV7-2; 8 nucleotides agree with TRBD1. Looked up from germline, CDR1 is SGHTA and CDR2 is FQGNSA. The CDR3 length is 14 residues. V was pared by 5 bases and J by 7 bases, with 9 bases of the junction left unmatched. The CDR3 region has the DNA TGTGCCAGCAGCACCCAACAGGGGGGCGGGACCCAGTACTTC. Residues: CASSTQQGGGTQYF.

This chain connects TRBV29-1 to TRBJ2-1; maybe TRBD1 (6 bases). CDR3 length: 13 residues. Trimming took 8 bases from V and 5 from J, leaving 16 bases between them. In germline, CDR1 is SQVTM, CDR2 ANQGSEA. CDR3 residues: CSKQWGPNNEQFF. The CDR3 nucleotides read TGCAGCAAACAATGGGGGCCGAACAATGAGCAGTTCTTC.

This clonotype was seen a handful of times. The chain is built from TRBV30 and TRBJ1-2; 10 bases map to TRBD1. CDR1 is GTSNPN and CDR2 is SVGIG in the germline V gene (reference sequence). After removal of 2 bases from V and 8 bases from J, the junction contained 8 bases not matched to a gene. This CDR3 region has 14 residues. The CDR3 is CAWSLAPGQGGYTF. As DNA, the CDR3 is TGTGCCTGGAGTCTAGCACCGGGACAGGGGGGCTACACCTTC.

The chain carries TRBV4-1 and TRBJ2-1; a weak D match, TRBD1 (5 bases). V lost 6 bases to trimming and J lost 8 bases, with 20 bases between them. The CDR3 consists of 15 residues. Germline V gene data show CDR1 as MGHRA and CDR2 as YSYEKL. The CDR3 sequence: CASRRTSLYSDEQFF. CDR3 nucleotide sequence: TGCGCCAGCAGGCGGACATCTCTCTACTCCGATGAGCAGTTCTTC.

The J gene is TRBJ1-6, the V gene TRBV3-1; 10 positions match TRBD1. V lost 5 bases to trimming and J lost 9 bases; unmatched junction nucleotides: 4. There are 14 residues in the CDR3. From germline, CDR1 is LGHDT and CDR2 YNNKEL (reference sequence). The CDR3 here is CASSFGQGGSPLHF. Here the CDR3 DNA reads TGTGCCAGCAGCTTCGGACAGGGGGGTTCACCCCTCCACTTT.

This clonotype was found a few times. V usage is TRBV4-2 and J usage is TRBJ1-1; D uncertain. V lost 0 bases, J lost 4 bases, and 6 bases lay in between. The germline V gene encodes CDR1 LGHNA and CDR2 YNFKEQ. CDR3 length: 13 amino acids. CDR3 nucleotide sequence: TGTGCCAGCAGCCAAGAGACCGGCACTGAAGCTTTCTTT. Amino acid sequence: CASSQETGTEAFF.

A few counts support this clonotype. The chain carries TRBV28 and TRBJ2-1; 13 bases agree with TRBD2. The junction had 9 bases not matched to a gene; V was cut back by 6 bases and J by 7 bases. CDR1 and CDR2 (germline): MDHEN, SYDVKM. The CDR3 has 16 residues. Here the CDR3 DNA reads TGTGCCAGCAGACCCGGACTAGCGGGAGCTGGTAATGAGCAGTTCTTC. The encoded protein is CASRPGLAGAGNEQFF.

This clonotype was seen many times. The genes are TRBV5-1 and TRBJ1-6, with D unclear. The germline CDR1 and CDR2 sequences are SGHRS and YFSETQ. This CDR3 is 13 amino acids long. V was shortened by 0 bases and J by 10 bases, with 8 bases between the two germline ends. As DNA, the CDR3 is TGCGCCAGCAGCTTGGCCGGTCGATCACCCCTCCACTTT. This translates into CASSLAGRSPLHF.

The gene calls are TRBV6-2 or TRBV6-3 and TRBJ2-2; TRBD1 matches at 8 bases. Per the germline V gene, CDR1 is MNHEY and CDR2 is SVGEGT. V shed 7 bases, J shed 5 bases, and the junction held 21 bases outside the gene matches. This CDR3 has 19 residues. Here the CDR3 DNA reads TGTGCCAGCACCAACTACGCAAGACAGGGGTCTTCGAGTACCGGGGAGCTGTTTTTT. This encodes CASTNYARQGSSSTGELFF.

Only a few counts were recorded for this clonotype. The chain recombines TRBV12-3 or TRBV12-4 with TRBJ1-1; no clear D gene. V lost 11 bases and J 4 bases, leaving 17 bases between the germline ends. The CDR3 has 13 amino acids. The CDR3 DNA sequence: TGTGCCGGAGCCTCACGGGAGAGCACTGAAGCTTTCTTT. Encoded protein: CAGASRESTEAFF.

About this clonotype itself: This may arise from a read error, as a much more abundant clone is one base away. The CDR3 nucleotides read TGCGCCAGCAGCTTGGTCGTCCGGGACAGCCAGTTCTTC. It translates to CASSLVVRDSQFF. The chain combines TRBV5-1 with TRBJ2-1, with TRBD1 matching over 7 bases. V was clipped by 0 bases and J by 13 bases; unmatched bases: 7. The CDR3 runs 13 residues. Germline CDR1 and CDR2: SGHRS and YFSETQ.

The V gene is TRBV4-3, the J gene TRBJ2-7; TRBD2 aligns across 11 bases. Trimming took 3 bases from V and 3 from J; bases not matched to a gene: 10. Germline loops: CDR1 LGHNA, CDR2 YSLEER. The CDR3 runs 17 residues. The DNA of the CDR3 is TGCGCCAGCAGCCATCGCTTTCTAGCGGGAGGTATCTACGAGCAGTACTTC. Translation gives CASSHRFLAGGIYEQYF.

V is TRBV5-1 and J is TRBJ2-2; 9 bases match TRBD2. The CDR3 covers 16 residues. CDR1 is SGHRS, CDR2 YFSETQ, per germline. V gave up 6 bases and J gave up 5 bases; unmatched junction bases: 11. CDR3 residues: CASTGTSRPGTGELFF. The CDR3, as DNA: TGCGCCAGCACCGGGACTAGCCGACCAGGGACCGGGGAGCTGTTTTTT.